What follows is one TCR beta chain and its context. The antigen it recognizes is unknown. Base-call qualities are not available, and no considerably larger clone is one nucleotide away. This sample was included in a study of blood T cells in healthy people across ages (dated by TCRdb to the mid-2010s). At the level of the whole study: In model experiments, roughly one uniquely barcoded TCR beta cDNA molecule per two T cells was captured by template switching. The donors were split into four age groups: young (average about 15 years), middle-aged (roughly 39), aged (over 55) and long-lived (approximately 80). Using deep sequencing normalized with unique cDNA molecular identifiers, the study measured how TCR beta repertoire diversity changes with age. To avoid experimental bias, donors of different ages were randomly spread across the sequencing lanes. Using the same blood draw, the study looked at two additional independent replicas of 1 million unique cDNA reads for two donors, one aged 18 to 30 and the other aged 80 or older.

General study outcomes and caveats: There was a strong correlation between observed TCR beta diversity and the percentage of naive T cells measured by flow cytometry. Compared with the aged group, the long-lived group had more naive CD4+ T cells, fewer expanded clones and increased TCR diversity, a pattern suggesting age selection. Donor CMV infection status was unknown, potentially confounding age-related changes in expanded clonotypes. Bulk unsorted PBMC profiling prevented conclusive comparison of naive and antigen-experienced compartments. Observed TCR beta diversity per million T cells fell roughly linearly with age, and a significant reduction was already apparent by age around 44. Estimates of total diversity based on one million sequenced T cells were regarded as lower bounds and as underestimates.

The approximately 40 donors, aged roughly 6 to 95 years, were systemically healthy Caucasian individuals from Russia. Ten milliliters of peripheral blood were drawn from each donor into EDTA-treated Vacutainer tubes. Ficoll-Paque density-gradient centrifugation was used to isolate PBMCs, with at least 6 million obtained per sample. Trizol reagent was used to extract total RNA from the PBMCs, yielding at least 6 micrograms per sample. For every donor, an aliquot of PBMCs went through flow cytometry to measure the percentages of naive CD45RAhigh/CD27high T cells. The CDR3 covers 16 residues, taking in both the cysteine and the phenylalanine. Only the CDR3 part of the read is kept: 48 bases, read in frame from the first base. CDR1 and CDR2, per the germline V gene, are MGHDK and SYGVNS. Trimming leaves V shorter by 8 bases and J shorter by 8 bases, with the junction holding 16 bases beyond the gene matches.

Library preparation employed 5' RACE. The sample was run on an Illumina HiSeq 2500. A second PCR of roughly 7 to 11 cycles was performed with a sample-barcoded 5' primer and a J-beta primer mix. A template-switch 5' adaptor carrying 12 random nucleotides introduced a unique molecular identifier onto each TCR beta cDNA molecule. Each sample yielded at least 3 million CDR3-containing paired-end reads. First-strand cDNA was synthesized from all RNA with the Mint cDNA synthesis kit, primed by a TRBC-specific oligonucleotide. All cDNA was treated with uracil-DNA glycosylase and then went through a first 18-cycle PCR with the universal primers M1SS and BC2_uni_R. For the original study's pipeline: Normalization of each sample was performed by random selection of 1 million high-quality reads, each carrying a distinct molecular identifier. Reads sharing molecular identifiers were discarded rather than binned into consensus sequences. MiTCR, run with a Q25 quality threshold and the strictest error-elimination algorithm, handled CDR3 identification, clonotype clustering and error correction. A nonparametric unseen species model with Euler transformation was used to estimate a lower bound on total TCR beta diversity. TCRdb trimmed the raw reads at Q25, called clones with MiXCR and kept productive beta chains. Records with the same CDR3 protein are collapsed into one entry carrying the most frequent genes and DNA. The authors' filters were not applied to this entry. A total of 1.5 million to 2 million distinct CDR3 sequences appear in this sample, 28% of them only once. Of the sample, roughly 8% is held by the ten largest clones.

The clonotype comes from a woman aged 25 to 39 in good health. Input material: blood. The V and J genes are TRBV25-1 and TRBJ2-1, and 9 junctional nucleotides match TRBD1. This receptor has the CDR3 CASGLQGARREYEQFF. The DNA sequence is TGTGCCAGCGGCTTACAGGGGGCGCGAAGAGAATATGAGCAGTTCTTC.